This T cell receptor beta chain was documented in a study of T cell responses to AZD1222 COVID-19 vaccine. Study-wide results and limits: Spike was spanned by vaccine-associated CD4 TCRs, with dominance at 160-218 and 743-854. Most donors were white British and more were female, and clonal diversity was possibly underestimated.

Only in-frame clones appear in the TCRdb table, and some are missing; sequencing was by immunoSEQ multiplex PCR. This table holds roughly 100,000 clones, roughly 87% found once. The CDR3 extends over 16 amino acids. Germline CDR1 reads MDHEN; CDR2 reads SYDVKM. V gave up 5 bases and J gave up 3 bases, with 19 bases separating them. Note on this clone: The antigen is unknown.

The sample consisted of peripheral blood, taken 28 days after the second AZD1222 dose. This sequence originates from an adult who received the AZD1222 COVID-19 vaccine. V gene TRBV28 combines with J gene TRBJ1-2, with D perhaps TRBD1 (6 bases). CDR3 loop: CASSLVPGVGDYGYTF. For the CDR3, the DNA is TGTGCCAGCAGTCTTGTCCCAGGGGTAGGTGACTATGGCTACACCTTC.